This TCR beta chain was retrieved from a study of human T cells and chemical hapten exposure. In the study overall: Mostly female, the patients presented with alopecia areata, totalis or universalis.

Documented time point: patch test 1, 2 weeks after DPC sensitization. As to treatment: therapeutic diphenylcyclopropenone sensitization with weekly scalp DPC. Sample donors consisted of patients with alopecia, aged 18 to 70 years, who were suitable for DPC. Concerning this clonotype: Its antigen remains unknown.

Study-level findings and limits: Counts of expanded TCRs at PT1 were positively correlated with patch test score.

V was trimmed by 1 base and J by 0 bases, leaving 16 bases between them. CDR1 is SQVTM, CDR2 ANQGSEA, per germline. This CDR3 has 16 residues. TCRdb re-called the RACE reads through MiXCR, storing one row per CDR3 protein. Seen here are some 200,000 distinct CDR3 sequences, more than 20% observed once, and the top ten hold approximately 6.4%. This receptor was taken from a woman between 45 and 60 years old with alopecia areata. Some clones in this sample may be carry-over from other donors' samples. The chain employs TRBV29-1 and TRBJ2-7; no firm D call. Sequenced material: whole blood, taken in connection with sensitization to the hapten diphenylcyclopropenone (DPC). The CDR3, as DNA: TGCAGCGTTGAAGCAACGGCAGGTTCCTACTCCTACGAGCAGTACTTC. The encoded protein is CSVEATAGSYSYEQYF.